These T cell receptor beta chains were read from a single sample in a study of beta chain features in type 1 diabetes. TCRdb's copy holds only in-frame clones and misses some; the assay was immunoSEQ multiplex PCR. This repertoire shows around 310,000 clones, roughly 14% found once; its top ten account for roughly 0.016%. Sequencing was performed on naive CD4+ T cells from blood. Receptors were obtained from a young woman with type 1 diabetes. Both conserved end residues are part of each CDR3. Fields, in order: V gene, J gene, clone size, D gene, CDR3 protein, CDR3 DNA. The D gene is left open where the match is weak. Clone size is shown for a subset of rows, as once, few, many or a class of expanded clone.

TRBV11-2	TRBJ2-1	few	TRBD2	CASSLGLAGSLRDNEQFF	TGTGCCAGCAGCTTAGGGCTAGCGGGTTCTCTCCGGGACAATGAGCAGTTCTTC
TRBV6-5	TRBJ1-5	few	TRBD1	CASSYSDRRSNQPQHF	TGTGCCAGCAGTTACTCGGACAGGAGAAGTAATCAGCCCCAGCATTTT
TRBV5-1	TRBJ2-1	few	NA	CASSLEGPGIAYNEQFF	TGCGCCAGCAGCCTGGAGGGGCCAGGGATCGCTTACAATGAGCAGTTCTTC
TRBV2	TRBJ2-3	NA	TRBD2	CASSVGGIGTDTQYF	TGTGCCAGCAGTGTGGGGGGGATAGGCACAGATACGCAGTATTTT
TRBV30	TRBJ2-3	NA	NA	CAWSLGGDTQYF	TGTGCCTGGAGTCTAGGGGGAGATACGCAGTATTTT
TRBV7-2	TRBJ1-1	few	NA	CASSLVRSAPEAFF	TGTGCCAGCAGCTTAGTGAGGTCGGCACCTGAAGCTTTCTTT
TRBV7-6	TRBJ2-1	NA	TRBD2	CASSPGLAGANEQFF	TGTGCCAGCAGCCCGGGACTAGCGGGAGCTAATGAGCAGTTCTTC
TRBV30	TRBJ2-6	NA	NA	CAGTGESGANVLTF	TGTGCCGGAACCGGAGAGTCTGGGGCCAACGTCCTGACTTTC
TRBV21-1	TRBJ2-3	NA	NA	CASSKGQSYTDTQYF	TGTGCCAGCAGCAAGGGACAGTCTTACACAGATACGCAGTATTTT
TRBV7-2	TRBJ1-1	few	NA	CASRLLDSNTEAFF	TGTGCCAGCAGACTGCTCGACAGTAACACTGAAGCTTTCTTT
TRBV27	TRBJ1-1	NA	NA	CASSLEGNTEAFF	TGTGCCAGCAGTTTGGAGGGGAACACTGAAGCTTTCTTT
TRBV7-2	TRBJ2-5	few	NA	CASSLGSGETQYF	TGTGCCAGCAGCTTAGGTAGTGGAGAGACCCAGTACTTC
TRBV7-9	TRBJ2-5	NA	NA	CASSRRPQETQYF	TGTGCCAGCAGCCGGAGACCACAAGAGACCCAGTACTTC
TRBV18	TRBJ1-5	NA	TRBD1	CASSQGQARNQPQHF	TGTGCCAGCTCACAAGGACAGGCCAGGAATCAGCCCCAGCATTTT
TRBV27	TRBJ2-7	NA	NA	CASSGQGGTSSYEQYF	TGTGCCAGCTCGGGACAGGGAGGGACTAGCTCCTACGAGCAGTACTTC
TRBV5-6	TRBJ2-1	NA	TRBD2	CASSLGETSGRRGEQFF	TGTGCCAGCAGCTTGGGGGAGACTAGCGGGAGACGGGGTGAGCAGTTCTTC
TRBV15	TRBJ2-7	NA	TRBD2	CATSRAVGTSGSYEQYF	TGTGCCACCAGCAGAGCGGTGGGGACTAGCGGGAGCTACGAGCAGTACTTC
TRBV29-1	TRBJ1-2	NA	TRBD1	CSVGHGTGFYGGVEGYTF	TGCAGCGTCGGCCACGGGACAGGGTTTTATGGGGGAGTCGAGGGCTACACCTTC
TRBV30	TRBJ2-3	few	NA	CAWSSGGHPDTQYF	TGTGCCTGGAGTAGTGGGGGACACCCAGATACGCAGTATTTT
TRBV7-2	TRBJ2-5	few	NA	CASSDRRVQETQYF	TGTGCCAGCAGCGATAGACGGGTCCAAGAGACCCAGTACTTC
TRBV11-1	TRBJ2-3	few	NA	CASSWARTDTQYF	TGTGCCAGCAGCTGGGCTCGCACAGATACGCAGTATTTT
TRBV2	TRBJ2-1	few	TRBD2	CASSEIPGGVVNEQFF	TGTGCCAGCAGTGAAATTCCGGGAGGGGTCGTCAATGAGCAGTTCTTC
TRBV5-4	TRBJ2-3	few	NA	CASSLWAIPQDTQYF	TGTGCCAGCAGCTTGTGGGCCATACCTCAAGATACGCAGTATTTT
TRBV7-9	TRBJ1-2	NA	NA	CASSLERVGDYGYTF	TGTGCCAGCAGCTTGGAGAGGGTTGGGGACTATGGCTACACCTTC
TRBV6-1	TRBJ2-1	few	NA	CASSEHRVGNEQFF	TGTGCCAGCAGTGAACACAGGGTCGGGAATGAGCAGTTCTTC
TRBV30	TRBJ1-1	NA	NA	CAWSPRGGGVAEAFF	TGTGCCTGGAGTCCCCGGGGGGGTGGGGTCGCTGAAGCTTTCTTT
TRBV6-6	TRBJ1-2	few	NA	CASSYASGPHYGYTF	TGTGCCAGCAGTTACGCCTCAGGTCCTCACTATGGCTACACCTTC
TRBV7-2	TRBJ2-3	NA	TRBD2	CASSLVPLAGDTQYF	TGTGCCAGCAGCTTAGTGCCCCTAGCGGGGGATACGCAGTATTTT
TRBV5-1	TRBJ2-5	NA	NA	CASTGGPSVSYQETQYF	TGCGCCAGCACCGGGGGGCCTAGCGTCTCGTACCAAGAGACCCAGTACTTC
TRBV7-9	TRBJ1-1	NA	TRBD1	CASSAPSDRAEAFF	TGTGCCAGCAGCGCACCCTCGGACAGGGCTGAAGCTTTCTTT
TRBV10-3	TRBJ2-7	NA	TRBD2	CAISEFGTSGNEQYF	TGTGCCATCAGTGAGTTTGGGACTAGCGGGAACGAGCAGTACTTC
TRBV7-8	TRBJ2-3	few	TRBD2	CASNLGTSLDTSTDTQYF	TGTGCCAGCAACCTGGGGACTAGTCTTGATACTAGCACAGATACGCAGTATTTT